This passage covers 17 T cell receptor beta chains from one sample sequenced in a study of prognosis after radiotherapy for stage I lung cancer. From genomic DNA, two-round multiplex PCR was used to amplify TCR beta CDR3. First-round PCR amplification was performed with primers specific to each TRBV and TRBJ gene. TCRdb re-analysed the multiplex PCR reads in MiXCR, keeping a single row per CDR3 protein. Seen here are about 35,000 distinct CDR3 sequences, around a third observed once, and the top ten hold 25% to 30%. This specimen consisted of PBMCs, obtained before or after stereotactic body radiation therapy (not recorded which). These receptors were obtained from a donor over 45 with non-small cell lung cancer.

This clonotype occurred many times. In DNA, the CDR3 is TGCAGTGCTCGTGGGTCTAATGAAAAACTGTTTTTT. Encoded protein: CSARGSNEKLFF. The chain is built from TRBV20-1 and TRBJ1-4, with D hard to call. V lost 5 bases and J lost 3, with 7 bases in between. Per germline, CDR1 DFQATT and CDR2 SNEGSKA (reference sequence). This CDR3 has 12 amino acids.

For this clonotype: A far larger clone is off by one base, so a read error is likely. V usage is TRBV6-2 or TRBV6-3 and J usage is TRBJ1-1; D possibly corresponds to TRBD1 (6 bases). The CDR3 runs to 11 residues. The germline V gene has CDR1 MNHEY and CDR2 SVGEGT. The CDR3, as DNA: TGTGCCAGGAGGGGGAACACTGAAGCTTTATTT. It translates to CARRGNTEALF.

This clonotype was found many times. CDR3 in DNA: TGTGCCAGCAGTTATACACAGGGTACCGAAGCTTTCTTT. As protein: CASSYTQGTEAFF. The chain has TRBV6-5 and TRBJ1-1; TRBD1 is a possible D gene (6 bases). Between the trimmed V and J ends, which lost 3 bases and 8 bases, there was a span of 13 bases. The CDR3 spans 13 residues. The germline V gene has CDR1 MNHEY and CDR2 SVGAGI.

Note on this clonotype: A far larger clone differs by one base, so this is likely a read error. The chain combines TRBV6-5 with TRBJ1-5; D gene uncertain. Trimming removed 5 bases at V and 3 bases at J, with 11 bases between. Looked up from germline, CDR1 is MNHEY and CDR2 is SVGAGI. CDR3 size: 14 residues. The CDR3 sequence is CASSRLRINQPQHF. The CDR3 DNA reads as TGTGCCAGCAGTCGCCTAAGGATCAATCAGCCCCAGCATTTT.

This clonotype was found many times. The rearrangement links TRBV4-3 to TRBJ1-3; D is unresolved. V shed 3 bases and J shed 8 bases, with 17 bases lying between them. Germline CDR1 LGHNA, CDR2 YSLEER. The CDR3 length is 15 residues. DNA of the CDR3: TGCGCCAGCAGCCACCTAAGAACCGGGTTAGACACCATATATTTT. Encoded protein: CASSHLRTGLDTIYF.

Concerning this clonotype itself: A single base separates this from a much larger clone, so it may be a read error. This chain connects TRBV14 to TRBJ2-3; 8 bases are shared with TRBD1. Trimming took 0 bases from V and 5 from J; bases not matched to a gene: 13. Per germline, CDR1 SGHDN and CDR2 FVKESK. This CDR3 region has 18 residues. CDR3 DNA: TGTGCCAGCAGCCAAGAGGGACAGGTGGCTAAAAATGGAGATACGCAGTATTTT. Translation gives CASSQEGQVAKNGDTQYF.

On this clonotype itself: A far larger clone lies a single base away; this is likely a read error. The genes are TRBV6-1 and TRBJ2-1; weak D call: TRBD1 (6 bases). The germline gives CDR1 MNHNS, CDR2 SASEGT. This CDR3 is built from 19 residues. The V gene lost 5 bases and the J gene lost 4 bases, with 27 bases spanning the gap. The CDR3 spells CASSYSISGRDTIYNEQFF. The CDR3 nucleotides read TGTGCCAGCAGTTACTCTATCTCGGGACGGGACACGATATACAATGAGCAGTTCTTC.

This clonotype was observed a few times. This likely stems from a read error, as it lies one base from a far larger clone. The chain combines TRBV6-2 or TRBV6-3 with TRBJ2-2; D tentatively reads TRBD1 or TRBD2 (6 bases each). The CDR3 covers 12 residues. Germline V gene lookup returns CDR1 MNHEY and CDR2 SVGEGT. This CDR3 is CASRAGGGEPFF. Here the CDR3 DNA reads TGTGCCAGCAGAGCCGGGGGCGGGGAGCCGTTTTTT.

At least ten counts were recorded for this clonotype. This chain's CDR3 is CAWSVRNEKLFF. CDR3 nucleotide sequence: TGTGCCTGGAGTGTACGGAATGAAAAACTGTTTTTT. V and J are TRBV30 and TRBJ1-4; D is unclear. The CDR3 totals 12 residues. From germline, CDR1 is GTSNPN and CDR2 SVGIG (reference sequence). V lost 0 bases and J 5 bases, leaving 4 bases between the germline ends. Full variable domain (outside the CDR3, taken from reference TRBV30 and TRBJ1-4): SQTIHQWPATLVQPVGSPLSLECTVEGTSNPNLYWYRQAAGRGLQLLFYSVGIGQISSEVPQNLSASRPQDRQFILSSKKLLLSDSGFYLCAWSVRNEKLFFGSGTQLSVL.

This clonotype was recorded at least ten times. The junction departs from the called germline gene at one end, perhaps through a read error. The chain recombines TRBV19 with TRBJ2-2; a possible D gene is TRBD1 (6 bases). The CDR3 is 14 amino acids. Germline CDR1 is LNHDA and CDR2 is SQIVND (reference sequence). CDR3: CASSRQVYTGELFF. CDR3 DNA: TGTGCCAGCAGTAGACAGGTTTACACCGGGGAGCTGTTTTTT.

The J gene is TRBJ2-2, the V gene TRBV6-1; D is undetermined. The V gene's germline CDR1 is MNHNS and CDR2 SASEGT. The V end lost 6 bases, the J end lost 0 bases, and 8 bases lay between the germline ends. The CDR3 spans 14 residues. The CDR3 DNA sequence: TGTGCCAGCAGCTTAGGGACGAACACCGGGGAGCTGTTTTTT. Translating it yields CASSLGTNTGELFF.

Ten or more counts support this clonotype. Here the CDR3 reads CSARDPRRGHNSPLHF. CDR3 nucleotides: TGCAGTGCTAGAGACCCCAGGCGGGGGCACAATTCACCCCTCCACTTT. The V and J genes are TRBV20-1 and TRBJ1-6, with D perhaps matching TRBD1 (6 bases). The germline gives CDR1 DFQATT, CDR2 SNEGSKA (reference sequence). This CDR3 is built from 16 residues. Trimming stripped 0 bases from V and 7 bases from J, with 16 bases between.

This clonotype was seen ten or more times. This chain connects TRBV7-9 to TRBJ1-1, with D maybe TRBD1 (5 bases). CDR1 and CDR2 (germline): SEHNR, FQNEAQ (reference sequence). With 1 base removed from V and 0 bases from J, the gap between germline ends came to 9 bases. The CDR3 is made up of 15 amino acids. Here the CDR3 DNA reads TGTGCCAGCAGCTTAGGGGCAGGGATGAACACTGAAGCTTTCTTT. It specifies CASSLGAGMNTEAFF.

At least ten counts were recorded for this clonotype. The chain links TRBV20-1 to TRBJ2-5; TRBD1 is a possible D gene (6 bases). CDR3 length equals 11 residues. CDR1 is DFQATT and CDR2 is SNEGSKA in the germline V gene (reference sequence). V was trimmed by 6 bases and J by 5 bases, leaving 10 bases between them. This chain's CDR3 is CSAGQRETQYF. The CDR3 DNA reads TGCAGTGCCGGACAGAGGGAGACCCAGTACTTC.

This clonotype was seen at least ten times. CDR3 amino acids: CASSPGQEETQYF. In DNA, the CDR3 is TGTGCCAGCTCACCGGGACAGGAAGAGACCCAGTACTTC. The chain employs TRBV18 and TRBJ2-5; 8 bases align to TRBD1. Trimming removed 3 bases from V and 3 bases from J; junction bases left unmatched: 0. This CDR3 region has 13 residues. Germline V gene sequence: CDR1 KGHSH, CDR2 LQKENI.

The rearrangement uses TRBV2 and TRBJ2-1, with D possibly being TRBD1 or TRBD2 (6 bases each). The CDR3 is 15 amino acids. The germline V and J ends were trimmed by 7 bases and 7 bases, with 20 bases remaining between them. Per germline, CDR1 SNHLY and CDR2 FYNNEI. The DNA of the CDR3 is TGTGCCAGCAAACTAGAGGGGGGCCACCAAAATGAGCAGTTCTTC. As protein: CASKLEGGHQNEQFF.

CDR3 in DNA: TGCGCCAGCAGCCAAGGGGGTAGTGGGGGAGGTGATGAAAAACTGTTTTTT. The encoded protein is CASSQGGSGGGDEKLFF. This chain joins TRBV4-1 and TRBJ1-4, with D possibly TRBD1 on 5 matching bases. Germline loops: CDR1 MGHRA, CDR2 YSYEKL. The CDR3 loop spans 17 amino acids. V was trimmed by 1 base and J by 6 bases, leaving 18 bases between them.